The 3 T cell receptor beta chains below all came from one sample that was sequenced in a study of T cell changes during pregnancy in multiple sclerosis. This table comes from immunoSEQ multiplex PCR, and its TCRdb copy is limited to in-frame clones, with some not included. The profile covers 30,000 to 40,000 clones, with nearly 90% appearing a single time and approximately 0.52% taken by the ten largest. Source: CD4+ T cells from peripheral blood mononuclear cells, taken in the second trimester of pregnancy. All receptors derive from a female donor with multiple sclerosis, enrolled in a pregnancy study.

This chain links TRBV7-9 with TRBJ2-7; maybe TRBD1 (6 bases). The V gene's germline CDR1 is SEHNR and CDR2 FQNEAQ (reference sequence). V lost 4 bases to trimming and J lost 3 bases, with 16 bases between them. The CDR3 has 15 residues. The CDR3 loop is CASSSSQGFRYEQYF. In nucleotides, the CDR3 is TGTGCCAGCAGCTCGTCACAGGGATTCCGCTACGAGCAGTACTTC.

The CDR3 spells CASREQVQYEQFF. CDR3 nucleotides: TGTGCCAGCAGAGAACAGGTTCAATATGAGCAGTTCTTC. The chain couples TRBV6-6 to TRBJ2-1; D perhaps matches TRBD1 (5 bases). The CDR3 is made up of 13 amino acids. Trimming removed 6 bases at V and 8 bases at J, with 14 bases between. CDR1 MNHNY and CDR2 SVGAGI come from the germline V gene (reference sequence).

This sequence joins TRBV4-2 and TRBJ2-3; 11 bases match TRBD2. The germline CDR1 and CDR2 sequences are LGHNA and YNFKEQ. This CDR3 has 16 residues. V trimming: 4 bases; J trimming: 2 bases; junction bases outside the gene matches: 5. CDR3 sequence: CASSPGTSGFTDTQYF. The CDR3 DNA follows: TGTGCCAGCAGCCCAGGGACTAGCGGCTTCACAGATACGCAGTATTTT.